What follows describes a single T cell receptor (beta chain). As originally analysed: Reference gene primer amplification gave nucleated cell count estimates. Repertoires were generated with immunoSEQ multiplex PCR, while TCRdb's copy carries only in-frame clones and drops some. V, J and clone size derive from that table, while D and trimming were established from the DNA sequence. The sample contains fewer than 65,000 clones, about 86% of which appear only once. This sample stems from a study of blood T cell repertoires in COVID-19. The wider study: T cells, B-cell-depleted T cells, or PBMCs supplied cDNA or gDNA.

From germline, CDR1 is MNHEY and CDR2 SVGAGI. This CDR3 comprises 16 residues. The J segment lost 6 bases and the V segment lost 1 base, leaving 8 bases of the junction unmatched. The receptor was derived from a human donor in a cohort sampled during active COVID-19. Sequencing used peripheral blood. The V gene is TRBV6-5, the J gene TRBJ2-7; 11 bases are a match to TRBD2. In DNA form, the CDR3 reads TGTGCCAGCAGTTACTTAGCGGGAGGGGGTTCCCGCGAGCAGTACTTC. Its protein product is CASSYLAGGGSREQYF.